Listed here are 25 T cell receptor beta chains from one sample, sequenced in a study of blood T cell repertoires in COVID-19. Clones were sequenced by immunoSEQ multiplex PCR, and TCRdb holds only the in-frame ones, with some missing. The profile shows about 240,000 clones, approximately 84% of them singletons. The sequencing sample was made of PBMCs or T cells enriched from blood (not recorded which). These receptors were taken from a woman between 35 and 50 years old with acute COVID-19.

This clone is medium-sized in the sample. The chain has TRBV27 and TRBJ2-3; 10 bases are shared with TRBD2. Per the germline V gene, CDR1 is MNHEY and CDR2 is SMNVEV (reference sequence). The trim removed 1 base at V and 2 bases at J, leaving 3 bases unmatched. The CDR3 is 16 amino acids. As DNA, the CDR3 is TGTGCCAGCAGTTTATGGACTAGCGGATCCACAGATACGCAGTATTTT. Its translation is CASSLWTSGSTDTQYF.

The chain employs TRBV23-1 and TRBJ1-5, with 9 bases aligning to TRBD1. TRBV23-1 is an open reading frame, and its role is uncertain. Losses at the gene ends were 8 bases for V and 6 bases for J; bases not matched to a gene: 5. This CDR3 has 13 amino acids. The CDR3 coding sequence is TGCGCCAGCGGAACAGGGGGCGGTCAGCCCCAGCATTTT. Translated, it gives CASGTGGGQPQHF.

The rearrangement links TRBV9 to TRBJ2-3; D perhaps matches TRBD2 (6 bases). Germline assignment: CDR1 SGDLS and CDR2 YYNGEE. V was pared by 0 bases and J by 2 bases, with 16 bases between. This CDR3 has 17 amino acids. CDR3 sequence reads: CASSVDPSGLITDTQYF. CDR3 nucleotide sequence: TGTGCCAGCAGCGTAGACCCCTCGGGACTCATCACAGATACGCAGTATTTT.

CDR3 residues: CASSPQRDSYNEQFF. The CDR3 DNA reads TGCGCCAGCAGCCCCCAGCGGGACTCCTACAATGAGCAGTTCTTC. The chain has TRBV4-1 and TRBJ2-1; 7 bases line up with TRBD2. There are 15 residues in the CDR3. The trim removed 4 bases at V and 0 bases at J, leaving 3 bases unmatched. The V gene's germline CDR1 is MGHRA and CDR2 YSYEKL.

V is TRBV11-2 and J is TRBJ1-6; perhaps TRBD1 as D (5 bases). The V end lost 0 bases, the J end lost 10 bases, and 13 bases lay between the germline ends. CDR1 and CDR2 (germline): SGHAT, FQNNGV. This CDR3 comprises 15 residues. CDR3 amino acids: CASSLESGGASPLHF. The CDR3, as DNA: TGTGCCAGCAGCTTAGAGTCCGGGGGAGCCTCACCCCTCCACTTT.

The genes are TRBV24-1 and TRBJ1-5, with TRBD1 identical over 8 bases. V lost 4 bases and J lost 2; bases outside the gene matches: 0. Germline-derived CDR1 and CDR2 are KGHDR and SFDVKD. This CDR3 spans 14 amino acids. The CDR3 nucleotides are TGTGCCACCAGTGAGACAGGGGGCAATCAGCCCCAGCATTTT. Translated, it gives CATSETGGNQPQHF.

The gene calls are TRBV11-3 and TRBJ2-7, with 7 bases lining up with TRBD2. The V gene end was trimmed by 1 base and the J gene end by 5 bases; junction bases not matched to a gene: 5. This CDR3 has 14 amino acids. Germline loops: CDR1 SGHNT, CDR2 YENEEA. The CDR3 loop reads CASSLVAGVHEQYF. The CDR3 nucleotides read TGTGCCAGCAGCTTAGTCGCGGGAGTTCACGAGCAGTACTTC.

The rearrangement joins TRBV4-2 to TRBJ1-6; tentatively, D is TRBD1 (5 bases). CDR1 is LGHNA, CDR2 YNFKEQ, per germline. V dropped 6 bases and J dropped 9 bases, with 12 bases sitting between them. The CDR3 runs 13 residues. The CDR3 coding sequence is TGTGCCAGCAGAACTCAGGGTCGTTCACCCCTCCACTTT. The encoded protein is CASRTQGRSPLHF.

The CDR3 protein is CASSPYKLASVYTGELFF. The CDR3 bases are TGTGCCAGTAGCCCCTATAAGCTCGCTAGCGTATACACCGGGGAGCTGTTTTTT. The J gene is TRBJ2-2, the V gene TRBV19, with D perhaps TRBD2 (6 bases). Trimming left V 6 bases short and J 3 bases short, with 23 bases between. CDR1 and CDR2 (germline): LNHDA, SQIVND (reference sequence). The CDR3 is 18 residues long.

This clone has more than one count but fewer than ten. The rearrangement joins TRBV7-3 to TRBJ2-7, with a weak D call TRBD2 (6 bases). The CDR3 consists of 14 residues. The germline V and J ends were trimmed by 6 bases and 2 bases, with 14 bases remaining between them. Per germline, CDR1 SGHTA and CDR2 FQGTGA. For the CDR3, the DNA is TGTGCCAGCAGTTTAGACGGGGGTACCTACGAGCAGTACTTC. It specifies CASSLDGGTYEQYF.

This clone is medium-sized by share. The chain links TRBV19 to TRBJ1-3, with TRBD1 matching over 9 bases. V lost 6 bases to trimming and J lost 7 bases; unmatched junction nucleotides: 7. The CDR3 has 14 amino acids. Looked up from germline, CDR1 is LNHDA and CDR2 is SQIVND (reference sequence). The CDR3 protein is CASSGDRERNTIYF. Here the CDR3 DNA reads TGTGCCAGTAGCGGGGACAGGGAGAGGAACACCATATATTTT. The variable domain in full, completed from reference TRBV19 and TRBJ1-3, reads DGGITQSPKYLFRKEGQNVTLSCEQNLNHDAMYWYRQDPGQGLRLIYYSQIVNDFQKGDIAEGYSVSREKKESFPLTVTSAQKNPTAFYLCASSGDRERNTIYFGEGSWLTVV.

The chain recombines TRBV19 with TRBJ2-7, with 7 bases identical to TRBD1. This CDR3 is 16 amino acids long. V gave up 1 base and J gave up 2 bases; unmatched junction bases: 8. CDR1 LNHDA and CDR2 SQIVND come from the germline V gene (reference sequence). The CDR3 here is CASSIGQGDATYEQYF. The CDR3 bases are TGTGCCAGTAGTATAGGACAGGGAGATGCCACCTACGAGCAGTACTTC.

The genes are TRBV27 and TRBJ2-1; TRBD2 agrees at 8 bases. The germline CDR1 and CDR2 sequences are MNHEY and SMNVEV (reference sequence). This CDR3 region has 16 residues. After removal of 5 bases from V and 1 base from J, the junction contained 7 bases not matched to a gene. CDR3 in amino acids: CASSVAGKGSYNEQFF. The CDR3 DNA sequence: TGTGCCAGCAGTGTAGCGGGAAAGGGATCCTACAATGAGCAGTTCTTC.

The rearrangement links TRBV6-1 to TRBJ2-7; possible D gene TRBD1, 6 bases. This CDR3 has 15 residues. The germline V gene encodes CDR1 MNHNS and CDR2 SASEGT. Trimming cost V 3 bases and J 2 bases, with 14 bases left between them. This chain's CDR3 is CASSDEQGTPYEQYF. CDR3 coding DNA: TGTGCCAGCAGTGATGAACAGGGCACCCCCTACGAGCAGTACTTC.

The gene calls are TRBV12-3 or TRBV12-4 and TRBJ1-2, with D possibly TRBD1 on 5 matching bases. There are 13 residues in the CDR3. V was clipped by 5 bases and J by 7 bases, with 14 bases between them. CDR3 region: CASSRSRQFGYTF. As DNA, the CDR3 is TGTGCCAGCAGTAGAAGTAGACAGTTTGGCTACACCTTC.

V and J are TRBV5-1 and TRBJ2-7, with TRBD1 matching 10 bases. Germline V gene lookup returns CDR1 SGHRS and CDR2 YFSETQ. The V and J ends lost 4 bases and 5 bases, in that order; junction bases with no gene match: 9. This CDR3 region has 15 residues. CDR3 amino acids: CASSPRQGAEHEQYF. CDR3 bases: TGCGCCAGCAGCCCCAGACAGGGGGCGGAACACGAGCAGTACTTC. Drawing the rest from reference TRBV5-1 and TRBJ2-7, the complete variable domain is KAGVTQTPRYLIKTRGQQVTLSCSPISGHRSVSWYQQTPGQGLQFLFEYFSETQRNKGNFPGRFSGRQFSNSRSEMNVSTLELGDSALYLCASSPRQGAEHEQYFGPGTRLTVT.

The V and J genes are TRBV7-2 and TRBJ1-2; D is ambiguous. CDR1 is SGHTA, CDR2 FQGNSA, per germline. The CDR3 runs 12 residues. Trimming left V 2 bases short and J 8 bases short, with 9 bases between. CDR3 sequence (DNA): TGTGCCAGCAGCTTATACGGAGGGGGCTACACCTTC. It specifies CASSLYGGGYTF.

The chain carries TRBV5-1 and TRBJ1-2; D gene uncertain. Trimming stripped 0 bases from V and 4 bases from J, with 7 bases between. Germline lookup yields CDR1 SGHRS and CDR2 YFSETQ. This CDR3 is built from 13 residues. CDR3 residues: CASSLDRLYGYTF. CDR3 bases: TGCGCCAGCAGCTTGGACCGACTCTATGGCTACACCTTC. The full variable domain, its missing parts supplied by reference TRBV5-1 and TRBJ1-2, is KAGVTQTPRYLIKTRGQQVTLSCSPISGHRSVSWYQQTPGQGLQFLFEYFSETQRNKGNFPGRFSGRQFSNSRSEMNVSTLELGDSALYLCASSLDRLYGYTFGSGTRLTVV.

The chain recombines TRBV7-6 with TRBJ1-1, with no clear D. The CDR3 contains 13 residues. V dropped 2 bases and J dropped 0 bases, with 4 bases sitting between them. CDR1 and CDR2 (germline): SGHVS, FNYEAQ. DNA for the CDR3: TGTGCCAGCAGCTTAACGGTGAACACTGAAGCTTTCTTT. Its translation: CASSLTVNTEAFF. Drawing the rest from reference TRBV7-6 and TRBJ1-1, the complete variable domain is GAGVSQSPRYKVTKRGQDVALRCDPISGHVSLYWYRQALGQGPEFLTYFNYEAQQDKSGLPNDRFSAERPEGSISTLTIQRTEQRDSAMYRCASSLTVNTEAFFGQGTRLTVV.

The V gene is TRBV7-9, the J gene TRBJ2-1; D might be TRBD2 (6 bases). Trimming took 0 bases from V and 0 from J, leaving 6 bases between them. This CDR3 spans 15 amino acids. Germline CDR1 is SEHNR and CDR2 is FQNEAQ (reference sequence). This chain's CDR3 is CASSLAGSSYNEQFF. In DNA form, the CDR3 reads TGTGCCAGCAGCTTAGCCGGGAGCTCCTACAATGAGCAGTTCTTC.

The V and J genes are TRBV7-9 and TRBJ2-5; D possibly corresponds to TRBD1 (6 bases). Trimming pared 3 bases from V and 2 bases from J, leaving 10 bases between. CDR1 is SEHNR, CDR2 FQNEAQ, per germline (reference sequence). CDR3 length: 14 residues. CDR3 nucleotides: TGTGCCAGCAGCTTTCTGGGGGCTCAAGAGACCCAGTACTTC. Amino acid sequence: CASSFLGAQETQYF.

The rearrangement joins TRBV28 to TRBJ2-7; TRBD2 agrees at 9 bases. This CDR3 comprises 14 residues. The germline V gene encodes CDR1 MDHEN and CDR2 SYDVKM. With V trimmed by 6 bases and J by 0 bases, 3 bases remained unmatched. CDR3: CASSISGGSYEQYF. The CDR3 DNA follows: TGTGCCAGCAGCATTAGCGGGGGCTCCTACGAGCAGTACTTC.

The chain is built from TRBV7-2 and TRBJ2-7; D ambiguous. The CDR3 spans 15 residues. In germline, CDR1 is SGHTA, CDR2 FQGNSA. V lost 5 bases to trimming and J lost 1 base, with 15 bases between them. CDR3 nucleotides: TGTGCCAGCAGCCCCGGTAAACGCGCGTCCTACGAGCAGTACTTC. As protein: CASSPGKRASYEQYF.

The chain combines TRBV10-3 with TRBJ2-3; 10 nucleotides line up with TRBD2. CDR1 and CDR2 from the germline V gene are ENHRY and SYGVKD. The CDR3 runs 16 residues. Losses at the gene ends were 5 bases for V and 3 bases for J; bases not matched to a gene: 8. The CDR3 protein is CAISLLAGGGTDTQYF. The CDR3 nucleotides read TGTGCCATCAGTTTGTTAGCGGGAGGAGGGACAGATACGCAGTATTTT.

The gene calls are TRBV10-1 and TRBJ2-5; TRBD1 matches at 7 bases. The CDR3 runs to 14 residues. J was trimmed by 2 bases and V by 11 bases; bases with no gene match: 11. In germline, CDR1 is WNHNN, CDR2 SYGVQD (reference sequence). DNA for the CDR3: TGCGCCGGCCATTGGGACAGTCTGCAAGAGACCCAGTACTTC. Its translation is CAGHWDSLQETQYF.